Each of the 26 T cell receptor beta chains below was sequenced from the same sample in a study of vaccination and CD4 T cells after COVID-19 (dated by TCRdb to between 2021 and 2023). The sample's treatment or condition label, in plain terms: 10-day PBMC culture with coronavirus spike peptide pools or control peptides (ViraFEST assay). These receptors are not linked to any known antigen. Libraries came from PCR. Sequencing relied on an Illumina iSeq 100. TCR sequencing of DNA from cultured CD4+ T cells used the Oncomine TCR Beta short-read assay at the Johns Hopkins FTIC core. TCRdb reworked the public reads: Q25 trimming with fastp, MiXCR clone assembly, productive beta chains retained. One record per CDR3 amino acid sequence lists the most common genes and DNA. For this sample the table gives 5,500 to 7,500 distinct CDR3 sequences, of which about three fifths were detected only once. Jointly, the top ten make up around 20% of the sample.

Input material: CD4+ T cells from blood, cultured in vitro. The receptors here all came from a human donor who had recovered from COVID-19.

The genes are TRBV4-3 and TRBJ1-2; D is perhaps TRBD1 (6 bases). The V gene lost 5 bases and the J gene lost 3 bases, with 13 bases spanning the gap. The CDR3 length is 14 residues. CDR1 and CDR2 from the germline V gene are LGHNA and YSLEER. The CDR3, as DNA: TGCGCCAGCAGCTTAGAGGGGGGTGACTATGGCTACACCTTC. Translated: CASSLEGGDYGYTF.

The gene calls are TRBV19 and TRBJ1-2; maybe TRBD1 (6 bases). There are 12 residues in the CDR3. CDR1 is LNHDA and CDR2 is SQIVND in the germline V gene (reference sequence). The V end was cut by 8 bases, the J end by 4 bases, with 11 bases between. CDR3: CASSDSFYGYTF. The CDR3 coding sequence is TGTGCCAGTTCGGACAGTTTCTATGGCTACACCTTC.

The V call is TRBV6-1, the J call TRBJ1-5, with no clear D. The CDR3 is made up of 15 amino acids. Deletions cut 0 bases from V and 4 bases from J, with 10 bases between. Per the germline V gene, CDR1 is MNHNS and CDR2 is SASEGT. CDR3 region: CASSEALLGNQPQHF. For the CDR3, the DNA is TGTGCCAGCAGTGAAGCGCTTCTAGGGAATCAGCCCCAGCATTTT.

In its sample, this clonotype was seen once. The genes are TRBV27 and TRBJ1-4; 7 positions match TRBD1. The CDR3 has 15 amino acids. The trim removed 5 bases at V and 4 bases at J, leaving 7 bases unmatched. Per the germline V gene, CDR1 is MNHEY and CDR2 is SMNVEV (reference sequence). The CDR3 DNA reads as TGTGCCAGCAGTCCCGACAGGGTTGGTAATGAAAAACTGTTTTTT. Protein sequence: CASSPDRVGNEKLFF.

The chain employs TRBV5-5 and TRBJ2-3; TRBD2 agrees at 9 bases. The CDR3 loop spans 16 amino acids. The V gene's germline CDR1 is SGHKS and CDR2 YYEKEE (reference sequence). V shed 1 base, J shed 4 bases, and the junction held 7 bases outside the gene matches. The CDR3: CASSLLAGGPADTQYF. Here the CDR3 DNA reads TGTGCCAGCAGCTTGTTGGCGGGAGGGCCGGCAGATACGCAGTATTTT.

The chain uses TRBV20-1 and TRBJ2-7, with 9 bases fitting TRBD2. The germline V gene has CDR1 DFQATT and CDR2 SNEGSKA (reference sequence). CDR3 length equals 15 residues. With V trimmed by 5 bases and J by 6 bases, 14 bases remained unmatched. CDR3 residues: CSALSPRAGGGEQYF. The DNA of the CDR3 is TGCAGTGCTCTATCCCCGCGGGCGGGGGGGGGCGAGCAGTACTTC.

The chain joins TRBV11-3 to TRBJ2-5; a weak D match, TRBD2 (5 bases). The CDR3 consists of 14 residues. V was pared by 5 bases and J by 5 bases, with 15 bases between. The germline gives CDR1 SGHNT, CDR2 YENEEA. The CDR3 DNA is TGTGCCAGCAGCCCGCGGGCCTTTGGGGAGACCCAGTACTTC. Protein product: CASSPRAFGETQYF. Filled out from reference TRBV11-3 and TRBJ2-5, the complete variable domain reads EAGVVQSPRYKIIEKKQPVAFWCNPISGHNTLYWYLQNLGQGPELLIRYENEEAVDDSQLPKDRFSAERLKGVDSTLKIQPAELGDSAVYLCASSPRAFGETQYFGPGTRLLVL.

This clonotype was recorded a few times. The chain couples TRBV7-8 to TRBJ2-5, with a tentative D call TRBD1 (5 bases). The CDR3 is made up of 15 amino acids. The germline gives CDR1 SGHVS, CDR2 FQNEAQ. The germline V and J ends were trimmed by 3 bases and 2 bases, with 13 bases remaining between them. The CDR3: CASSFGGAGQETQYF. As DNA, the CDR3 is TGTGCCAGCAGCTTTGGTGGGGCCGGACAAGAGACCCAGTACTTC.

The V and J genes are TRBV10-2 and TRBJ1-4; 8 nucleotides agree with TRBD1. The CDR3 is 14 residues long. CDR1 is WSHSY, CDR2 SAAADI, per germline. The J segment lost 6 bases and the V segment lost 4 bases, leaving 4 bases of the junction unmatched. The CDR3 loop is CASSGTQGDEKLFF. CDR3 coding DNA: TGCGCCAGCAGTGGGACACAGGGGGATGAAAAACTGTTTTTT.

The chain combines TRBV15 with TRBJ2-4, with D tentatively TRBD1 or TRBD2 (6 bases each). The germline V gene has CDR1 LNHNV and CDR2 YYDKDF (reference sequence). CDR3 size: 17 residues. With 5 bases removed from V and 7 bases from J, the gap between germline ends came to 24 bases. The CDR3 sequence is CATSSGGGAGLGNIQYF. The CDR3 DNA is TGTGCCACCAGCTCTGGGGGCGGGGCAGGGCTCGGGAACATTCAGTACTTC.

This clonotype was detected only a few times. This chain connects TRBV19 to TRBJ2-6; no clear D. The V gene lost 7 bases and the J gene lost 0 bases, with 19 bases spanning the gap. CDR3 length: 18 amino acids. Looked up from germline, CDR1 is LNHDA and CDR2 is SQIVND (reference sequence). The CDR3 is CASKSPGRSDSGANVLTF. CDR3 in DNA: TGTGCCAGTAAGTCTCCGGGCAGGAGCGACTCTGGGGCCAACGTCCTGACTTTC. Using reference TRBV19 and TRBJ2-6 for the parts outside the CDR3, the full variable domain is DGGITQSPKYLFRKEGQNVTLSCEQNLNHDAMYWYRQDPGQGLRLIYYSQIVNDFQKGDIAEGYSVSREKKESFPLTVTSAQKNPTAFYLCASKSPGRSDSGANVLTFGAGSRLTVL.

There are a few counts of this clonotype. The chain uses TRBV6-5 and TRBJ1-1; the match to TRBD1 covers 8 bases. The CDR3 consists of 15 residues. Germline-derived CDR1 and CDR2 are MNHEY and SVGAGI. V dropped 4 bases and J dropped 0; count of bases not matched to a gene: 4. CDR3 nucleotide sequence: TGTGCCAGCAGTTTTACGGACAGGGTGAACACTGAAGCTTTCTTT. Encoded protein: CASSFTDRVNTEAFF.

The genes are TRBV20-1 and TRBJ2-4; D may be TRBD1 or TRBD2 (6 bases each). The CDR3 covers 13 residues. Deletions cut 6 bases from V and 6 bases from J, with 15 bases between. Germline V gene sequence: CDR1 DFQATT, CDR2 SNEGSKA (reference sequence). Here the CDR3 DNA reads TGCAGTGCCCCGGAGGGGGGCTTAAACATTCAGTACTTC. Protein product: CSAPEGGLNIQYF.

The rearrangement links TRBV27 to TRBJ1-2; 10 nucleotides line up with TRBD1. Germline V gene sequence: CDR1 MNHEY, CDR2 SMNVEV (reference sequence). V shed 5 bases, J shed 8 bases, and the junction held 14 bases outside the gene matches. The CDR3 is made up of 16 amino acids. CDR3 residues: CASSRYPGQGNGGYTF. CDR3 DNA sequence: TGTGCCAGCAGTCGATACCCGGGACAGGGGAATGGGGGCTACACCTTC.

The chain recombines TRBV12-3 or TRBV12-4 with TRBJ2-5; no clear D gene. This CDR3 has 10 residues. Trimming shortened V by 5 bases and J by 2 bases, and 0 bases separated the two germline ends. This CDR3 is CASSQETQYF. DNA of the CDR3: TGTGCCAGCAGTCAAGAGACCCAGTACTTC.

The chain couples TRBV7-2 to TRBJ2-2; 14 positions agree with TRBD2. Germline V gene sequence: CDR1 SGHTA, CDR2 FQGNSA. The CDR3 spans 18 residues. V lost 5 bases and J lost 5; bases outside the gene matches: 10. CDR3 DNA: TGTGCCAGCAGCGCCCGACTAGCGGGGGGGCCACGGACCGGGGAGCTGTTTTTT. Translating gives CASSARLAGGPRTGELFF.

CDR3 amino acids: CASSLFEGYNEQFF. DNA of the CDR3: TGCGCCAGCAGCTTGTTTGAGGGGTACAATGAGCAGTTCTTC. The chain has TRBV5-1 and TRBJ2-1; the D gene could be TRBD1 or TRBD2 (5 bases each). CDR3 length equals 14 residues. Germline assignment: CDR1 SGHRS and CDR2 YFSETQ. Between the trimmed V and J ends, which lost 1 base and 4 bases, there was a span of 9 bases.

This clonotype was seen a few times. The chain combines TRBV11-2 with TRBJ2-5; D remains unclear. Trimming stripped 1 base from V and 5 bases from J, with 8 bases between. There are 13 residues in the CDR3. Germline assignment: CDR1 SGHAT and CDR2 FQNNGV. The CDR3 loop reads CASSLAGSETQYF. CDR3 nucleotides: TGTGCCAGCAGCTTAGCTGGGTCGGAGACCCAGTACTTC. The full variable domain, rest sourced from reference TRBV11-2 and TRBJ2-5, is EAGVAQSPRYKIIEKRQSVAFWCNPISGHATLYWYQQILGQGPKLLIQFQNNGVVDDSQLPKDRFSAERLKGVDSTLKIQPAKLEDSAVYLCASSLAGSETQYFGPGTRLLVL.

CDR3 sequence reads: CASSRGGGAGNTEAFF. CDR3 bases: TGTGCCAGCAGCCGAGGCGGGGGCGCGGGGAACACTGAAGCTTTCTTT. The V gene is TRBV7-2, the J gene TRBJ1-1, with D perhaps matching TRBD1 (6 bases). The V end lost 5 bases, the J end lost 1 base, and 17 bases lay between the germline ends. The CDR3 consists of 16 residues. CDR1 is SGHTA, CDR2 FQGNSA, per germline.

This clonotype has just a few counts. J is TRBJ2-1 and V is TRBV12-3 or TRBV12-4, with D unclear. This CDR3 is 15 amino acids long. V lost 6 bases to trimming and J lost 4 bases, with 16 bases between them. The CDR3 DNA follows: TGTGCCAGCAGGATGGACGGACCTGGTTACAATGAGCAGTTCTTC. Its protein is CASRMDGPGYNEQFF.

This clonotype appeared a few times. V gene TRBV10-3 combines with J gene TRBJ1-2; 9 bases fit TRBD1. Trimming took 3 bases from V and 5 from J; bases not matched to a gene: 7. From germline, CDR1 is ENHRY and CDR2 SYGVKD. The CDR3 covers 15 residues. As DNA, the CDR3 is TGTGCCATCAGTGAAACAGGGGGCGCTCAGTATGGCTACACCTTC. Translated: CAISETGGAQYGYTF.

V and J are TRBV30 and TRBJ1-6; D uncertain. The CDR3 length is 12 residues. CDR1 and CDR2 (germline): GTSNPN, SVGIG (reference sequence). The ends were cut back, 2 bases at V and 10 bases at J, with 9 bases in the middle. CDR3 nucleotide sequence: TGTGCCTGGAGTACCCGGGGATCACCCCTCCACTTT. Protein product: CAWSTRGSPLHF.

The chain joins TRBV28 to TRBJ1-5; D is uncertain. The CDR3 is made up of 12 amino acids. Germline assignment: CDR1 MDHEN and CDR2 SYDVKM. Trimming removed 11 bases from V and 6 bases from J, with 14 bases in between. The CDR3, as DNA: TGTGCCGCGACTCTCCGAGGTCAGCCCCAGCATTTT. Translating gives CAATLRGQPQHF. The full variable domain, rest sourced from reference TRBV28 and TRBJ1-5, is DVKVTQSSRYLVKRTGEKVFLECVQDMDHENMFWYRQDPGLGLRLIYFSYDVKMKEKGDIPEGYSVSREKKERFSLILESASTNQTSMYLCAATLRGQPQHFGDGTRLSIL.

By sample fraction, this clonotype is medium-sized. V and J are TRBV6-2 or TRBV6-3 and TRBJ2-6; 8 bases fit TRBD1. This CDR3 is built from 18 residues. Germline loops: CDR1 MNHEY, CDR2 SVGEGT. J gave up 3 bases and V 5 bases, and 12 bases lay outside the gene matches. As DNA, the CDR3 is TGTGCCAGCAGTACCGGACAGGGCGGGTTCTTTGGGGCCAACGTCCTGACTTTC. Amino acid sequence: CASSTGQGGFFGANVLTF.

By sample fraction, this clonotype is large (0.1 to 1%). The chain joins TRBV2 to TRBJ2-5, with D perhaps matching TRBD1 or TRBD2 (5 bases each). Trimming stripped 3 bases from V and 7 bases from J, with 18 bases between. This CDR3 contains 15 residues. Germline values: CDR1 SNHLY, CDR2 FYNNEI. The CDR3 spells CASSDFRRDPPTQYF. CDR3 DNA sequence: TGTGCCAGCAGTGACTTCCGCCGGGACCCGCCGACCCAGTACTTC. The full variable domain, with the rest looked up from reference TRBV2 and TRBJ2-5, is EPEVTQTPSHQVTQMGQEVILRCVPISNHLYFYWYRQILGQKVEFLVSFYNNEISEKSEIFDDQFSVERPDGSNFTLKIRSTKLEDSAMYFCASSDFRRDPPTQYFGPGTRLLVL.

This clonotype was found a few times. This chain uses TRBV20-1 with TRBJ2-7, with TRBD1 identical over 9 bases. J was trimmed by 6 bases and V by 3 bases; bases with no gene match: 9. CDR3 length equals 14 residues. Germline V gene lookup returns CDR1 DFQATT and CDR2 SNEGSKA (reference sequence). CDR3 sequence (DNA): TGCAGTGCTAGCGTAGGGGACAGGGTACCCGAGCAGTACTTC. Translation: CSASVGDRVPEQYF.